This T cell receptor beta chain was sequenced during a study of blood T cell repertoires in COVID-19. About the research overall: Spain, Italy and the United States supplied samples that represented acute and convalescent COVID-19.

Germline CDR1 reads SGHVS; CDR2 reads FQNEAQ. Trimming took 1 base from V and 12 from J, leaving 13 bases between them. This CDR3 has 14 residues. Sequencing used immunoSEQ multiplex PCR; TCRdb keeps in-frame clones, though not all of them. The sample has roughly 260,000 clones, approximately 87% seen once. The receptor was isolated from a woman aged 45-59 years with acute or convalescent COVID-19. Sequencing was performed on peripheral blood. The rearrangement links TRBV7-8 to TRBJ1-6; D might be TRBD1 (5 bases). The CDR3 DNA sequence: TGTGCCAGCAGCTTAGTGCAGGGCTCTGAACCCCTCCACTTT. Amino acid sequence: CASSLVQGSEPLHF.